This T cell receptor beta chain was identified in a study of blood T cells in healthy people across ages. Sample-barcoded 5' priming and a J-beta primer mix drove a second PCR of about 6 to 11 cycles. Tags on each cDNA molecule came from a template-switch adaptor with 12 random nucleotides. TCRdb reprocessed the 5' RACE reads with MiXCR, giving one entry per CDR3 protein. The sample lists around 1,600,000 distinct CDR3 sequences, approximately 39% occurring once. V lost 0 bases and J lost 4, with 11 bases in between. This CDR3 has 15 amino acids. The germline gives CDR1 MRHNA, CDR2 SNTAGT. The sequenced sample consisted of blood. This chain joins TRBV6-4 and TRBJ2-3; TRBD1 or TRBD2 may be the D gene (6 bases each). This receptor was obtained from a woman younger than 35 in good health. The CDR3 spells CASSDSRGASDTQYF. CDR3 sequence (DNA): TGTGCCAGCAGTGACTCGAGGGGGGCGTCAGATACGCAGTATTTT.